Listed here are 26 T cell receptor beta chains from one sample, sequenced in a study of cytomegalovirus exposure and HLA in healthy donors. Using immunoSEQ multiplex PCR, the repertoire was profiled, and TCRdb retains in-frame clones only, with some absent. The table has about 220,000 clones, about 89% seen once; the top ten hold approximately 1.1%. Sample: PBMCs. The receptors shown here come from a woman between 18 and 29 years old in good health and CMV-seronegative.

CDR3 region: CASSTGTSDTDTQYF. The CDR3 nucleotides read TGTGCCAGTAGTACCGGGACTAGCGACACAGATACGCAGTATTTT. The rearrangement uses TRBV19 and TRBJ2-3; 10 nucleotides match TRBD2. V lost 4 bases, J lost 2 bases, and 3 bases stayed unmatched. Germline V gene data show CDR1 as LNHDA and CDR2 as SQIVND (reference sequence). CDR3 length equals 15 residues.

The chain links TRBV27 to TRBJ1-5; unclear D gene. There are 13 residues in the CDR3. V lost 4 bases to trimming and J lost 4 bases, with 8 bases between them. The germline V gene encodes CDR1 MNHEY and CDR2 SMNVEV (reference sequence). The CDR3 loop reads CASSWAANQPQHF. The CDR3 nucleotides are TGTGCCAGCAGTTGGGCAGCTAATCAGCCCCAGCATTTT.

The chain uses TRBV6-5 and TRBJ2-1; 12 bases match TRBD2. V shed 2 bases and J 4 bases; nucleotides not matched to a gene: 0. CDR1 is MNHEY and CDR2 is SVGAGI in the germline V gene. There are 15 residues in the CDR3. This chain's CDR3 is CASSYLAGGYNEQFF. CDR3 DNA sequence: TGTGCCAGCAGTTACCTAGCGGGAGGGTACAATGAGCAGTTCTTC.

V gene TRBV30 combines with J gene TRBJ1-2; tentatively, D is TRBD1 (5 bases). The V gene lost 0 bases and the J gene lost 7 bases, with 9 bases spanning the gap. This CDR3 region has 12 residues. Germline CDR1 GTSNPN, CDR2 SVGIG (reference sequence). DNA of the CDR3: TGTGCCTGGAGTGTGGGAGGGGTTGGCTACACCTTC. It encodes CAWSVGGVGYTF.

The chain uses TRBV14 and TRBJ2-2; tentative D call: TRBD1 (6 bases). Germline CDR1 is SGHDN and CDR2 is FVKESK. The CDR3 totals 16 residues. Trimming shortened V by 4 bases and J by 5 bases, and 17 bases separated the two germline ends. This CDR3 is CASSLQADRRTGELFF. As DNA, the CDR3 is TGTGCCAGCAGCCTTCAGGCGGACAGACGGACCGGGGAGCTGTTTTTT. Full variable domain (missing parts from reference TRBV14 and TRBJ2-2): EAGVTQFPSHSVIEKGQTVTLRCDPISGHDNLYWYRRVMGKEIKFLLHFVKESKQDESGMPNNRFLAERTGGTYSTLKVQPAELEDSGVYFCASSLQADRRTGELFFGEGSRLTVL.

This clone was counted a few times. V is TRBV11-2 and J is TRBJ1-2, with a weak D call TRBD1 (6 bases). The CDR3 contains 14 residues. Germline-derived CDR1 and CDR2 are SGHAT and FQNNGV. V was trimmed by 6 bases and J by 4 bases, leaving 15 bases between them. The CDR3 here is CASRPLGAGYGYTF. The CDR3 nucleotides are TGTGCCAGCAGGCCCCTGGGGGCCGGCTATGGCTACACCTTC.

The V call is TRBV30, the J call TRBJ2-3, with a weak D call TRBD2 (6 bases). Between the trimmed V and J ends, which lost 3 bases and 4 bases, there was a span of 20 bases. The CDR3 is 16 residues long. Per the germline V gene, CDR1 is GTSNPN and CDR2 is SVGIG (reference sequence). The CDR3 reads CAWRGWDSPTADTQYF. DNA of the CDR3: TGTGCCTGGAGAGGTTGGGACTCTCCAACGGCAGATACGCAGTATTTT. Variable domain in full (rest from reference TRBV30 and TRBJ2-3): SQTIHQWPATLVQPVGSPLSLECTVEGTSNPNLYWYRQAAGRGLQLLFYSVGIGQISSEVPQNLSASRPQDRQFILSSKKLLLSDSGFYLCAWRGWDSPTADTQYFGPGTRLTVL.

This chain connects TRBV5-1 to TRBJ2-5; 8 bases match TRBD2. Germline values: CDR1 SGHRS, CDR2 YFSETQ. The length of the CDR3 is 13 residues. V lost 7 bases and J lost 7; bases outside the gene matches: 9. Here the CDR3 DNA reads TGCGCCAGCTGGGGACTAGACCGGGGGACCCAGTACTTC. As protein: CASWGLDRGTQYF.

The chain joins TRBV12-5 to TRBJ2-2, with TRBD1 matching 10 bases. The CDR3 sequence is 19 residues long. V trimming: 3 bases; J trimming: 3 bases; junction bases outside the gene matches: 13. CDR1 and CDR2 (germline): LGHNT, FRNRAP. CDR3 nucleotide sequence: TGTGCTAGTGGTTTTCGCCCCTTAGCGGGACAGGGGCACACCGGGGAGCTGTTTTTT. It encodes CASGFRPLAGQGHTGELFF.

This clone was counted a single time. V is TRBV6-5 and J is TRBJ2-7; perhaps TRBD2 as D (6 bases). V was pared by 4 bases and J by 2 bases, with 12 bases between. Germline V gives CDR1 MNHEY, CDR2 SVGAGI. This CDR3 has 14 residues. DNA for the CDR3: TGTGCCAGCAGTTTGGGGGGTCCCACCTACGAGCAGTACTTC. The encoded protein is CASSLGGPTYEQYF.

The chain recombines TRBV30 with TRBJ2-7, with D maybe TRBD1 (6 bases). CDR1 is GTSNPN and CDR2 is SVGIG in the germline V gene (reference sequence). This CDR3 region has 14 residues. The V end was cut by 5 bases, the J end by 2 bases, with 16 bases between. CDR3 in amino acids: CAWSPGTSPYEQYF. CDR3 in DNA: TGTGCCTGGTCCCCCGGGACATCACCCTACGAGCAGTACTTC. The full variable domain, with the rest looked up from reference TRBV30 and TRBJ2-7, is SQTIHQWPATLVQPVGSPLSLECTVEGTSNPNLYWYRQAAGRGLQLLFYSVGIGQISSEVPQNLSASRPQDRQFILSSKKLLLSDSGFYLCAWSPGTSPYEQYFGPGTRLTVT.

This chain links TRBV19 with TRBJ2-5, with a weak D call TRBD2 (5 bases). The V gene lost 5 bases and the J gene lost 2 bases, with 12 bases spanning the gap. Germline values: CDR1 LNHDA, CDR2 SQIVND (reference sequence). This CDR3 region has 14 residues. CDR3 DNA sequence: TGTGCCAGTAGTGTCAGGACTGTACAAGAGACCCAGTACTTC. Amino acid sequence: CASSVRTVQETQYF.

Points on this clone: At the DNA level, this CDR3 is encoded by other sequences in the same sample as well. The genes are TRBV20-1 and TRBJ2-7; D ambiguous. Looked up from germline, CDR1 is DFQATT and CDR2 is SNEGSKA (reference sequence). The CDR3 runs 11 residues. Deletions cut 6 bases from V and 3 bases from J, with 9 bases between. CDR3 amino acids: CSARLSYEQYF. The CDR3 nucleotides read TGCAGTGCCCGACTGAGCTACGAGCAGTACTTC.

The V and J genes are TRBV5-1 and TRBJ2-7, with a tentative D call TRBD2 (6 bases). CDR1 is SGHRS, CDR2 YFSETQ, per germline. CDR3 length: 13 amino acids. V was trimmed by 0 bases and J by 4 bases, leaving 8 bases between them. This chain's CDR3 is CASSLVGRYEQYF. CDR3 coding DNA: TGCGCCAGCAGCTTGGTAGGGAGGTACGAGCAGTACTTC.

V and J are TRBV13 and TRBJ2-3; 8 nucleotides align to TRBD2. The J segment lost 0 bases and the V segment lost 5 bases, leaving 7 bases of the junction unmatched. Per germline, CDR1 PRHDT and CDR2 FYEKMQ (reference sequence). CDR3 size: 16 residues. CDR3 DNA: TGTGCCAGCAGCACAGCACTAGCGGAAAGCACAGATACGCAGTATTTT. This gives the protein CASSTALAESTDTQYF.

This clone showed up just once. The CDR3 coding sequence is TGTGCCAGCCGGCCCAGGGAGGGCACCGGGGAGCTGTTTTTT. Its translation is CASRPREGTGELFF. This chain connects TRBV7-9 to TRBJ2-2; 7 nucleotides line up with TRBD2. This CDR3 spans 14 amino acids. J lost 4 bases, V lost 8 bases, and 7 bases had no gene match. Germline CDR1 is SEHNR and CDR2 is FQNEAQ (reference sequence).

The chain uses TRBV5-1 and TRBJ1-4, with D tentatively TRBD1 (6 bases). The CDR3 consists of 15 residues. V was trimmed by 4 bases and J by 7 bases, leaving 17 bases between them. In germline, CDR1 is SGHRS, CDR2 YFSETQ. For the CDR3, the DNA is TGCGCCAGCAGCGGGGGTCGGACAGTGGGTGAAAAACTGTTTTTT. The encoded protein is CASSGGRTVGEKLFF.

This chain uses TRBV25-1 with TRBJ2-1; 11 nucleotides line up with TRBD2. Per germline, CDR1 MGHDK and CDR2 SYGVNS. This CDR3 contains 16 residues. J was trimmed by 0 bases and V by 5 bases; bases with no gene match: 3. The chain's CDR3 is CASSHTSGSSYNEQFF. CDR3 bases: TGTGCCAGCAGTCACACTAGCGGGAGCTCCTACAATGAGCAGTTCTTC.

The V call is TRBV9, the J call TRBJ2-5, with D perhaps TRBD1 (6 bases). The V gene lost 3 bases and the J gene lost 4 bases, with 10 bases spanning the gap. This CDR3 region has 13 residues. CDR1 and CDR2 from the germline V gene are SGDLS and YYNGEE. The DNA of the CDR3 is TGTGCCAGCAGCGCTTTACAGGGAGAGACCCAGTACTTC. Protein product: CASSALQGETQYF.

The rearrangement joins TRBV5-4 to TRBJ1-2; 7 bases are shared with TRBD1. Germline assignment: CDR1 SGHNT and CDR2 YYREEE (reference sequence). V was pared by 2 bases and J by 1 base, with 5 bases of the junction left unmatched. The CDR3 loop spans 15 amino acids. CDR3 residues: CASSLDRVLNYGYTF. In DNA form, the CDR3 reads TGTGCCAGCAGCTTAGACAGGGTCCTTAACTATGGCTACACCTTC.

The rearrangement links TRBV25-1 to TRBJ2-3, with D perhaps matching TRBD2 (7 bases). Germline V gives CDR1 MGHDK, CDR2 SYGVNS. The CDR3 extends over 15 amino acids. Trimming stripped 7 bases from V and 2 bases from J, with 16 bases between. The CDR3 sequence is CASKGGALITDTQYF. In DNA, the CDR3 is TGTGCCAGCAAGGGGGGGGCCTTAATCACAGATACGCAGTATTTT.

The chain combines TRBV5-5 with TRBJ2-2; the D gene is possibly TRBD1 (6 bases). CDR3 length equals 14 residues. V gave up 4 bases and J gave up 5 bases, with 12 bases separating them. CDR1 and CDR2 from the germline V gene are SGHKS and YYEKEE (reference sequence). CDR3 in amino acids: CASSLAGVTGELFF. The CDR3 nucleotides read TGTGCCAGCAGCCTCGCAGGGGTTACCGGGGAGCTGTTTTTT.

V gene TRBV6-8 combines with J gene TRBJ2-3; 9 bases are shared with TRBD2. Germline CDR1 is MNHGY and CDR2 is SAAAGT. There are 16 residues in the CDR3. V lost 2 bases to trimming and J lost 5 bases; unmatched junction nucleotides: 8. In nucleotides, the CDR3 is TGTGCCAGCAGTTACACGGCTAGCGGGGCGGGAGATACGCAGTATTTT. This translates into CASSYTASGAGDTQYF.

V and J are TRBV27 and TRBJ1-4; maybe TRBD1 (6 bases). CDR1 and CDR2 (germline): MNHEY, SMNVEV (reference sequence). The CDR3 is 16 amino acids. V lost 4 bases and J 7 bases, leaving 19 bases between the germline ends. The CDR3 reads CASSSQQGIPIEKLFF. Here the CDR3 DNA reads TGTGCCAGCAGTTCACAACAGGGTATCCCTATTGAAAAACTGTTTTTT.

V gene TRBV5-4 combines with J gene TRBJ2-1, with TRBD2 matching over 8 bases. The germline V gene encodes CDR1 SGHNT and CDR2 YYREEE (reference sequence). The J segment lost 8 bases and the V segment lost 4 bases, leaving 14 bases of the junction unmatched. This CDR3 region has 16 residues. The DNA for the CDR3 is TGTGCCAGCAGCGCTGAAGGGACTAGGGCTCGGTATGAGCAGTTCTTC. The encoded protein is CASSAEGTRARYEQFF. The whole variable domain, filled in from reference TRBV5-4 and TRBJ2-1, reads ETGVTQSPTHLIKTRGQQVTLRCSSQSGHNTVSWYQQALGQGPQFIFQYYREEENGRGNFPPRFSGLQFPNYSSELNVNALELDDSALYLCASSAEGTRARYEQFFGPGTRLTVL.

This clone was observed a handful of times. The same CDR3 arises from other DNA sequences in this sample as well. The chain recombines TRBV6-1 with TRBJ1-1, with D maybe TRBD1 (5 bases). Germline V gene data show CDR1 as MNHNS and CDR2 as SASEGT. CDR3 length equals 13 residues. Trimming stripped 6 bases from V and 1 base from J, with 9 bases between. CDR3 coding DNA: TGTGCCAGCAGCCCCACAGGGAACACTGAAGCTTTCTTT. As protein: CASSPTGNTEAFF.